This T cell receptor (beta chain) was recorded in a study of response to subunit inactivated influenza vaccine. Losses at the gene ends were 6 bases for V and 5 bases for J; bases not matched to a gene: 10. Per germline, CDR1 MDHEN and CDR2 SYDVKM. The CDR3 runs to 15 residues. TCRdb called the RT-PCR reads again in MiXCR, with one record for every CDR3 protein. In the table there are about 570,000 distinct CDR3 sequences, around 11% of which are singletons. A further study also used this sample, focusing on T cells expressing NK-cell markers. From that paper: UMIs were included in TCR beta cDNA generated by 5'RACE template switching. CD3+CD56+NKG2C+, CD3+CD56+NKG2C- and CD3+CD56-NKG2C+ T cells, once sorted, supplied the TCR beta repertoires. Seven donors tested HCMV-seropositive and one tested seronegative among the eight sequenced. Among the experiments, several used an anti-gamma-delta TCR antibody to restrict sorting to alpha-beta TCR T cells. In 5 or 6 donors, dominant CD3+CD56+NKG2C+ clonotypes ranked among the top 10 CD8+ clonotypes.

This specimen consisted of PBMCs from blood, obtained on the day of vaccination. The TCR was taken from a man over 45 who received an inactivated influenza vaccine. The J gene is TRBJ1-1, the V gene TRBV28, with TRBD1 matching 9 bases. The CDR3, as DNA: TGTGCCAGCAGCCCCGCGGACAGGGGTGCGACTGAAGCTTTCTTT. Translating it yields CASSPADRGATEAFF.